This T cell receptor beta chain was obtained from a study of T cells in Graves' hyperthyroidism and ophthalmopathy. Stable hyperthyroidism: no ophthalmopathy progression over 18 months of follow-up. Hyperthyroidism, newly diagnosed and lasting under 2 months, affected patients aged 18 to 65. This clonotype showed up many times. Amplification of TCR beta CDR3 regions was performed using RNA transcripts as template. The TCR CDR3 was amplified in a first-round RT-PCR using the HTBI primer set. One entry per CDR3 protein, called by TCRdb with MiXCR from the multiplex PCR reads. The repertoire holds 500,000 to 650,000 distinct CDR3 sequences, with approximately 15% as singletons. Germline V gene data show CDR1 as MDHEN and CDR2 as SYDVKM. The CDR3 totals 16 residues. Trimming took off 3 bases at V and 1 base at J, with 14 bases between the two ends.

V usage is TRBV28 and J usage is TRBJ2-3, with a weak D call TRBD1 (6 bases). This TCR was sampled from a woman aged 40-49 years with Graves' hyperthyroidism. The sequenced sample consisted of blood. The CDR3 here is CASSFSRGLGTDTQYF. In nucleotides, the CDR3 is TGTGCCAGCAGTTTTAGCAGGGGTTTGGGCACAGATACGCAGTATTTT.